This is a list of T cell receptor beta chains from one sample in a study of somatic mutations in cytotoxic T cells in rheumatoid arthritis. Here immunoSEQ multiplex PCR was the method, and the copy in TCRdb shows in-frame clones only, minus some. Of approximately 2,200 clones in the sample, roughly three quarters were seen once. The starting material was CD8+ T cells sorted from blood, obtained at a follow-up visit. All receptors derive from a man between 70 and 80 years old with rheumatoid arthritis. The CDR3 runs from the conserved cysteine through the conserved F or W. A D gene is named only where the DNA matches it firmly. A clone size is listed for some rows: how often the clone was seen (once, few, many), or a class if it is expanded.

CDR3nt: TGTGCCAGCAGCTTAGAGCTAGGAACCGAGCAGTACTTC
CDR3aa: CASSLELGTEQYF
v_gene: TRBV7-6
abundance: NA
j_gene: TRBJ2-7
d_gene: NA

CDR3nt: TGTGCCATCAGTGAGGGGGTGATCTACGAGCAGTACTTC
CDR3aa: CAISEGVIYEQYF
v_gene: TRBV10-3
abundance: few
j_gene: TRBJ2-7
d_gene: NA

CDR3nt: TGTGCCAGCAGTTTAGGCGGGAATGAAAAACTGTTTTTT
CDR3aa: CASSLGGNEKLFF
v_gene: TRBV28
abundance: NA
j_gene: TRBJ1-4
d_gene: NA

CDR3nt: TGTGCCAGCAGCCGGTGGCTAGCGGGAGTTAAAGATACGCAGTATTTT
CDR3aa: CASSRWLAGVKDTQYF
v_gene: TRBV7-8
abundance: NA
j_gene: TRBJ2-3
d_gene: TRBD2

CDR3nt: TGTGCCAGCAGCCAAAGACAGGGGAGTCACGTCGGGGAGCTGTTTTTT
CDR3aa: CASSQRQGSHVGELFF
v_gene: TRBV4-2
abundance: NA
j_gene: TRBJ2-2
d_gene: TRBD1

CDR3nt: TGCAGCGTTAGGGTGAACACTGAAGCTTTCTTT
CDR3aa: CSVRVNTEAFF
v_gene: TRBV29-1
abundance: large
j_gene: TRBJ1-1
d_gene: NA

CDR3nt: TGCGCCAGCAGCCAGGGGATCAGTACTAGCACAGATACGCAGTATTTT
CDR3aa: CASSQGISTSTDTQYF
v_gene: TRBV4-1
abundance: NA
j_gene: TRBJ2-3
d_gene: NA

CDR3nt: TGTGCCAGCAGCCCGCCGGCGGGAAGCGAGCAGTACTTC
CDR3aa: CASSPPAGSEQYF
v_gene: TRBV14
abundance: NA
j_gene: TRBJ2-7
d_gene: NA

CDR3nt: TGTGCCAGCAGTCTCTGCGCGGGCGGTGATCAGCCCCAGCATTTT
CDR3aa: CASSLCAGGDQPQHF
v_gene: TRBV28
abundance: NA
j_gene: TRBJ1-5
d_gene: NA

CDR3nt: TGTGCCAGCAGCTTGGGGAGGACTGAAGCTTTCTTT
CDR3aa: CASSLGRTEAFF
v_gene: TRBV5-4
abundance: NA
j_gene: TRBJ1-1
d_gene: NA

CDR3nt: TGTGCCAGCAGCCCCAGCACGGGAGGGCCGACAGATACGCAGTATTTT
CDR3aa: CASSPSTGGPTDTQYF
v_gene: TRBV9
abundance: NA
j_gene: TRBJ2-3
d_gene: TRBD2

CDR3nt: TGTGCCAGTTCTAACAGGGATTATTCACCCCTCCACTTT
CDR3aa: CASSNRDYSPLHF
v_gene: TRBV19
abundance: few
j_gene: TRBJ1-6
d_gene: NA

CDR3nt: TGTGCCAGCAGGGACCAAGAGATGAACACCGGGGAGCTGTTTTTT
CDR3aa: CASRDQEMNTGELFF
v_gene: TRBV6-5
abundance: NA
j_gene: TRBJ2-2
d_gene: NA

CDR3nt: TGTGCCAGCAGCTTCAACTCCCAGGGTCCTACGAACACCGGGGAGCTGTTTTTT
CDR3aa: CASSFNSQGPTNTGELFF
v_gene: TRBV7-9
abundance: NA
j_gene: TRBJ2-2
d_gene: NA

CDR3nt: TGTGCCAGCAGCTTAGGGCAGGGGAGCAATCAGCCCCAGCATTTT
CDR3aa: CASSLGQGSNQPQHF
v_gene: TRBV7-2
abundance: NA
j_gene: TRBJ1-5
d_gene: NA

CDR3nt: TGTGCCATCAGAGGGACCGGTAGCGATAGGTCTGACTATGGCTACACCTTC
CDR3aa: CAIRGTGSDRSDYGYTF
v_gene: TRBV10-3
abundance: large
j_gene: TRBJ1-2
d_gene: NA

CDR3nt: TGTGCCAGTAGTATCGGGCAGGGCGGGTTCGATGAGCAGTTCTTC
CDR3aa: CASSIGQGGFDEQFF
v_gene: TRBV19
abundance: NA
j_gene: TRBJ2-1
d_gene: NA

CDR3nt: TGTGCCAGCAGTTTTCTGGCGGTCTCCTACAATGAGCAGTTCTTC
CDR3aa: CASSFLAVSYNEQFF
v_gene: TRBV27
abundance: NA
j_gene: TRBJ2-1
d_gene: NA

CDR3nt: TGTGCCAGCAGCCTGTGGAGGGGGGAGACCCAGTACTTC
CDR3aa: CASSLWRGETQYF
v_gene: TRBV11-2
abundance: NA
j_gene: TRBJ2-5
d_gene: NA

CDR3nt: TGTGCCAGCAGTGAAAGGACGGACCGTCAGCGGGGGAATCAGCCCCAGCATTTT
CDR3aa: CASSERTDRQRGNQPQHF
v_gene: TRBV6-1
abundance: NA
j_gene: TRBJ1-5
d_gene: NA

CDR3nt: TGTGCCAGCAGTTACCCAGGGAGTCCGAACTATGGCTACACCTTC
CDR3aa: CASSYPGSPNYGYTF
v_gene: TRBV6-6
abundance: NA
j_gene: TRBJ1-2
d_gene: NA

CDR3nt: TGTGCCAGTAGGGACCTGGGGCCATATGGCTACACCTTC
CDR3aa: CASRDLGPYGYTF
v_gene: TRBV19
abundance: NA
j_gene: TRBJ1-2
d_gene: NA

CDR3nt: TGTGCCAGCAGCCACTACAGGGGGCCGTACGAGCAGTACTTC
CDR3aa: CASSHYRGPYEQYF
v_gene: TRBV5-6
abundance: few
j_gene: TRBJ2-7
d_gene: TRBD1

CDR3nt: TGCGCCAGCAGCCAAGGAGGCAGGGGTACACAAGAGACCCAGTACTTC
CDR3aa: CASSQGGRGTQETQYF
v_gene: TRBV4-1
abundance: NA
j_gene: TRBJ2-5
d_gene: NA

CDR3nt: TGTGCCACCAGCAGAGATGGAACTAGCGGACCCTACGAGCAGTACTTC
CDR3aa: CATSRDGTSGPYEQYF
v_gene: TRBV15
abundance: NA
j_gene: TRBJ2-7
d_gene: TRBD2

CDR3nt: TGTGCCAGCAGTTTACGGCAGGGGGGATACGAGCAGTACTTC
CDR3aa: CASSLRQGGYEQYF
v_gene: TRBV28
abundance: NA
j_gene: TRBJ2-7
d_gene: NA

CDR3nt: TGTGCCAGCAGCTTAGACGTAGCGGGAGGGCCTGAGCAGTTCTTC
CDR3aa: CASSLDVAGGPEQFF
v_gene: TRBV7-9
abundance: NA
j_gene: TRBJ2-1
d_gene: TRBD2

CDR3nt: TGTGCCAGCACCACGCCGGGCTGGGGTGTAGATGAAAAACTGTTTTTT
CDR3aa: CASTTPGWGVDEKLFF
v_gene: TRBV28
abundance: NA
j_gene: TRBJ1-4
d_gene: NA

CDR3nt: TGTGCCAGCAGTCCCTTCCCAGGGAGCACAGATACGCAGTATTTT
CDR3aa: CASSPFPGSTDTQYF
v_gene: TRBV27
abundance: NA
j_gene: TRBJ2-3
d_gene: NA

CDR3nt: TGTGCCAGCAATTCCGGGACAGGGAACACTGAAGCTTTCTTT
CDR3aa: CASNSGTGNTEAFF
v_gene: TRBV2
abundance: NA
j_gene: TRBJ1-1
d_gene: TRBD1

CDR3nt: TGTGCCAGCTCACCTCTGGACAGGGGAACGCAGTATTTT
CDR3aa: CASSPLDRGTQYF
v_gene: TRBV18
abundance: NA
j_gene: TRBJ2-3
d_gene: TRBD1